Listed below are T cell receptor beta chains from one sample, sequenced in a study of cytomegalovirus exposure and HLA in healthy donors. Using immunoSEQ multiplex PCR, the repertoire was profiled, and TCRdb retains in-frame clones only, with some absent. The profile covers approximately 280,000 clones, with around 90% appearing a single time and around 2.1% taken by the ten largest. Sequencing used PBMCs. These receptors were obtained from a woman under 30 in good health and CMV-seronegative. The CDR3 runs from the conserved cysteine through the conserved F or W. D genes are given only for firm matches. Part of the rows lack a size; the others show once, few, many or a class for expanded clones.

CDR3 protein	CDR3 DNA	D gene	clone size	V gene	J gene
CSVGSAGGIYEQYF	TGCAGCGTTGGATCAGCGGGGGGAATCTACGAGCAGTACTTC	TRBD2	-	TRBV29-1	TRBJ2-7
CASSLGGATEAFF	TGTGCCAGCAGTTTAGGCGGGGCCACTGAAGCTTTCTTT	-	once	TRBV27	TRBJ1-1
CASSPSGGAAYNEQFF	TGTGCCAGCAGCCCCTCGGGAGGGGCGGCCTACAATGAGCAGTTCTTC	TRBD2	-	TRBV11-3	TRBJ2-1
CASSDRPDSQNTEAFF	TGTGCCAGCAGCGACCGCCCCGACAGCCAGAACACTGAAGCTTTCTTT	-	-	TRBV9	TRBJ1-1
CASSLHRTEAFF	TGTGCCAGTAGCCTCCATCGGACTGAAGCTTTCTTT	-	-	TRBV19	TRBJ1-1
CASSLYYGGYEQYF	TGTGCCAGCAGTTTATACTACGGTGGTTACGAGCAGTACTTC	-	-	TRBV27	TRBJ2-7
CSAQITGRHTF	TGCAGTGCGCAAATCACAGGGCGACACACCTTC	-	-	TRBV20-1	TRBJ1-2
CASSGGLTYEQYF	TGTGCCAGCAGCGGTGGACTTACGTACGAGCAGTACTTC	-	-	TRBV6-5	TRBJ2-7
CAIRDTYSYEQYF	TGTGCCATTCGGGACACCTACTCCTACGAGCAGTACTTC	-	-	TRBV10-3	TRBJ2-7
CASSTGGVWGAYEQYF	TGTGCCAGCAGCACAGGAGGTGTTTGGGGGGCCTACGAGCAGTACTTC	-	-	TRBV5-6	TRBJ2-7
CASSWGGNTDTQYF	TGCGCCAGCAGCTGGGGCGGGAACACAGATACGCAGTATTTT	-	-	TRBV5-1	TRBJ2-3
CASSVTREEGGYTF	TGTGCCAGCAGTGTGACAAGGGAGGAGGGGGGCTACACCTTC	-	-	TRBV6-1	TRBJ1-2
CASSPSGTRGQRNTEAFF	TGTGCCAGCTCACCCTCCGGAACGAGGGGACAGCGGAACACTGAAGCTTTCTTT	TRBD1	-	TRBV18	TRBJ1-1
CASRLNDGKYYGYTF	TGTGCCAGCAGATTGAATGACGGGAAATACTATGGCTACACCTTC	-	-	TRBV7-9	TRBJ1-2
CASSYSGGVNTEAFF	TGTGCCAGCAGTTACTCTGGGGGGGTGAACACTGAAGCTTTCTTT	-	-	TRBV6-5	TRBJ1-1
CASSAGGRGYEQYF	TGTGCCAGCAGCGCAGGGGGGCGCGGATACGAGCAGTACTTC	-	-	TRBV9	TRBJ2-7
CASSVRDRAYNEQFF	TGTGCCAGCAGCGTCCGGGACAGGGCCTACAATGAGCAGTTCTTC	TRBD1	-	TRBV9	TRBJ2-1
CASSANRGAYEQYF	TGTGCCAGCTCAGCTAACAGGGGGGCCTACGAGCAGTACTTC	TRBD1	-	TRBV18	TRBJ2-7
CASSPTITSAQETQYF	TGTGCCAGCAGCCCAACGATAACTAGCGCCCAAGAGACCCAGTACTTC	TRBD2	-	TRBV7-9	TRBJ2-5
CASSPDRGFYEQYF	TGTGCCAGCTCACCGGACAGGGGGTTTTACGAGCAGTACTTC	TRBD1	-	TRBV18	TRBJ2-7
CASSPGTAYNEQFF	TGTGCCAGCAGCCCCGGGACAGCCTACAATGAGCAGTTCTTC	TRBD1	-	TRBV9	TRBJ2-1
CASSLWQGTSEQYF	TGTGCCAGCAGTTTATGGCAGGGGACCTCCGAGCAGTACTTC	-	-	TRBV27	TRBJ2-7
CASRTTGEQYF	TGTGCCAGCAGGACCACCGGGGAGCAGTACTTC	-	-	TRBV6-5	TRBJ2-7
CASSAGRVQNSPLHF	TGTGCCAGCAGCGCAGGGAGGGTACAGAATTCACCCCTCCACTTT	-	-	TRBV9	TRBJ1-6
CASSRKPTTGSYTEAFF	TGTGCCAGTAGCCGTAAACCTACAACAGGGTCGTACACTGAAGCTTTCTTT	-	-	TRBV19	TRBJ1-1
CASSTNRGQLYGYTF	TGTGCCAGCAGTACAAACAGGGGACAGCTCTATGGCTACACCTTC	TRBD1	few	TRBV2	TRBJ1-2
CASSKGGAGGNSPLHF	TGTGCCAGCAGCAAAGGAGGGGCCGGGGGTAATTCACCCCTCCACTTT	-	-	TRBV21-1	TRBJ1-6
CASSYDGGGGEQFF	TGTGCCAGCAGTTACGATGGGGGCGGAGGAGAGCAGTTCTTC	-	once	TRBV6-5	TRBJ2-1
CASSPGQDVIPLHF	TGCGCCAGCAGCCCGGGACAGGATGTTATACCCCTCCACTTT	TRBD1	-	TRBV5-1	TRBJ1-6
CASSLGQGASTEAFF	TGTGCCAGTAGCCTCGGACAGGGGGCGAGCACTGAAGCTTTCTTT	TRBD1	-	TRBV19	TRBJ1-1
CASSLANWGPEAFF	TGCGCCAGCAGCTTGGCCAACTGGGGGCCTGAAGCTTTCTTT	-	-	TRBV5-1	TRBJ1-1
CASSLGGRTSEAFF	TGTGCCAGCAGCTTGGGGGGGCGGACATCTGAAGCTTTCTTT	-	-	TRBV5-4	TRBJ1-1
CASTTGGGNSAEAFF	TGTGCCAGCACCACAGGGGGCGGCAACTCGGCTGAAGCTTTCTTT	TRBD1	-	TRBV9	TRBJ1-1
CASGLKQGPLHF	TGTGCTAGTGGTTTGAAACAGGGGCCCCTCCACTTT	TRBD1	-	TRBV12-5	TRBJ1-6
CASSLGRGPEQYF	TGTGCCAGCAGCTTAGGTAGGGGGCCCGAGCAGTACTTC	TRBD1	-	TRBV13	TRBJ2-7
CASRVRGQDTGELFF	TGCGCCAGCAGGGTAAGGGGGCAGGACACCGGGGAGCTGTTTTTT	TRBD1	once	TRBV5-1	TRBJ2-2
CASVRGQGTYNSPLHF	TGTGCCAGCGTTCGGGGACAGGGTACCTATAATTCACCCCTCCACTTT	TRBD1	-	TRBV6-6	TRBJ1-6
CAIGGTAVNTGELFF	TGTGCCATCGGGGGGACAGCAGTAAACACCGGGGAGCTGTTTTTT	-	-	TRBV10-3	TRBJ2-2
CASSQDDGDPNYGYTF	TGCGCCAGCAGCCAAGACGACGGGGATCCTAACTATGGCTACACCTTC	-	once	TRBV4-1	TRBJ1-2
CASSGLAKNIQYF	TGTGCCAGCAGCGGGCTAGCCAAAAACATTCAGTACTTC	-	-	TRBV9	TRBJ2-4
CASSFVERTSGAGELFF	TGTGCCAGCAGCTTCGTAGAGAGGACTAGCGGGGCCGGGGAGCTGTTTTTT	TRBD2	once	TRBV9	TRBJ2-2
CASSYSKGGGYGYTF	TGTGCCAGCAGTTACTCGAAAGGGGGCGGCTATGGCTACACCTTC	TRBD1	once	TRBV6-5	TRBJ1-2
CASSLDRPGSPLHF	TGCGCCAGCAGCTTGGACAGGCCGGGTTCACCCCTCCACTTT	-	once	TRBV5-1	TRBJ1-6
CASSAPQGGVNEKLFF	TGTGCCAGCAGCGCGCCACAGGGAGGGGTGAATGAAAAACTGTTTTTT	-	-	TRBV9	TRBJ1-4
CASSPASAGELFF	TGTGCCAGCAGCCCCGCTAGCGCCGGGGAGCTGTTTTTT	-	-	TRBV7-9	TRBJ2-2
CASSLVSGTGELFF	TGTGCCAGCAGTTTGGTATCGGGGACCGGGGAGCTGTTTTTT	-	-	TRBV5-6	TRBJ2-2
CASSLHSSGDNEQFF	TGCGCCAGCAGCTTGCATTCTAGCGGGGACAATGAGCAGTTCTTC	TRBD2	-	TRBV5-1	TRBJ2-1
CASSQVSEVAGTGELFF	TGCGCCAGCAGCCAAGTGAGCGAGGTAGCGGGGACCGGGGAGCTGTTTTTT	TRBD2	few	TRBV4-1	TRBJ2-2
CASSYGLAGGQFF	TGTGCCAGCAGTTACGGCCTTGCGGGGGGGCAGTTCTTC	TRBD2	-	TRBV6-5	TRBJ2-1
CSVTRQGSTEAFF	TGCAGCGTTACCCGACAGGGAAGCACTGAAGCTTTCTTT	TRBD1	-	TRBV29-1	TRBJ1-1
CATSREAVRYGYTF	TGTGCCACCAGCAGAGAGGCGGTACGCTATGGCTACACCTTC	-	-	TRBV15	TRBJ1-2